The 9 T cell receptor delta chains below come from one sample, sequenced in a study of gamma-delta T cells after stem cell transplantation. TCRdb reran clone calling via CATT on the RT-PCR reads. Counted here are just under 2,000 delta-chain clones, about 15% occurring once; the ten biggest clones make up roughly 27%. The sample comprised gamma-delta T cells. The receptors were sampled from a human donor. It is not recorded whose cells these are; they may come from a transplant donor.

Concerning this clone itself: A much larger clone sits a single nucleotide away, making a read error possible. Other DNA sequences in this sample translate to the same CDR3. The CDR3 reads CACDTVLVEGGTDKLIF. The CDR3 bases are TGTGCCTGTGACACTGTCCTGGTTGAAGGTGGTACCGATAAACTCATCTTT. The genes are TRDV2 and TRDJ1; no definite D call. The CDR3 covers 17 residues. Trimming removed 1 base at V and 2 bases at J, with 19 bases between. Germline assignment: CDR1 GEAIGNYY and CDR2 EKD.

A note on this clone: A far larger clone is off by one base, so a read error is likely. Other DNA sequences of this sample code for an identical CDR3. The chain carries TRDV2 and TRDJ1; 8 bases align to TRDD3. The CDR3 totals 18 residues. The germline gives CDR1 GEAIGNYY, CDR2 EKD. Here the CDR3 DNA reads TGCGCCTGTGACCATATGATGGGGGATCGTCGGTACACCGATAAACTCATCTTT. Residues: CACDHMMGDRRYTDKLIF.

As for this clone: An end of the junction differs from the germline gene, which may be a read error. The J gene is TRDJ1, the V gene TRDV2; D could derive from TRDD2 or TRDD3 (6 bases each). TCRdb leaves out the J gene; it was filled in here by matching the DNA to germline. Germline V lookup: CDR1 GEAIGNYY, CDR2 EKD. The CDR3 is 19 residues long. CDR3: CACDTCSYDKRGNTDQLIF. CDR3 DNA: TGTGCCTGTGACACCTGCTCCTACGACAAACGGGGGAACACCGATCAACTCATCTTT.

This clone was seen a few times. One junction end does not reproduce the germline sequence, and a read error may be involved. The gene calls are TRDV2 and TRDJ1; 8 positions agree with TRDD3. Germline V gene sequence: CDR1 GEAIGNYY, CDR2 EKD. The CDR3 totals 18 residues. The CDR3 nucleotides read TGTGCCCGTGACACCGTCGGGATCTGGGGGAAATACACCGATAAACTCATCTTT. This gives the protein CARDTVGIWGKYTDKLIF.

The table lists this clone with a count of one. The rearrangement links TRDV2 to TRDJ1; 9 positions agree with TRDD3. No J segment appears in TCRdb, so it was assigned here by matching the sequence to germline. In germline, CDR1 is GEAIGNYY, CDR2 EKD. V gave up 4 bases and J gave up 4 bases; unmatched junction bases: 9. This CDR3 contains 15 residues. The CDR3: CACDIMGDSSDKLIF. CDR3 sequence (DNA): TGTGCCTGTGATATAATGGGGGATAGCAGCGATAAACTCATCTTT.

This chain links TRDV2 with TRDJ1, with unresolved D. V was shortened by 0 bases and J by 0 bases, with 10 bases between the two germline ends. The CDR3 loop spans 15 amino acids. Germline V CDR1 and CDR2: GEAIGNYY, EKD. The CDR3 region is CACDTVGVNTDKLIF. The CDR3 DNA is TGTGCCTGTGACACCGTAGGGGTAAACACCGATAAACTCATCTTT.

This clone was seen only a few times. This sample also contains other DNA sequences that code for the same CDR3. The chain recombines TRAV29/DV5 with TRDJ1, with TRDD3 matching over 13 bases. The germline CDR1 and CDR2 sequences are NSMFDY and ISSIKDK. This CDR3 is built from 23 residues. The ends lost 1 base at V and 0 bases at J; junction bases unmatched: 24. CDR3 in DNA: TGTGCAGCAAGCCTTGGGTTTCATGCCAAATCTACTGGGGGATACGACGACACCGATAAACTCATCTTT. Its protein product is CAASLGFHAKSTGGYDDTDKLIF.

The chain combines TRDV2 with TRDJ1, with D possibly TRDD3 on 6 matching bases. From germline, CDR1 is GEAIGNYY and CDR2 EKD. The CDR3 sequence is 17 residues long. Trimming removed 5 bases at V and 0 bases at J, with 21 bases between. CDR3 coding DNA: TGTGCCTGTGGCAGTGTAATGGGGGGCCCGTACACCGATAAACTCATCTTT. Protein product: CACGSVMGGPYTDKLIF.

This clone was seen once. The V gene is TRDV2, the J gene TRDJ1; possible D gene TRDD3, 6 bases. Germline matching of the DNA provided the J gene here, since TCRdb leaves it blank. The CDR3 extends over 19 amino acids. Deletions cut 0 bases from V and 0 bases from J, with 22 bases between. CDR1 and CDR2 from the germline V gene are GEAIGNYY and EKD. The CDR3 coding sequence is TGTGCCTGTGACACCGGCAGTCGGGGGGAGCCGGCTGACACCGATAAACTCATCTTT. It is translated as CACDTGSRGEPADTDKLIF.